This entry lists 14 T cell receptor beta chains sequenced from one sample in a study of cytomegalovirus exposure and HLA in healthy donors. The study ran its PCR with 60 Vbeta and 13 Jbeta primers. Sequencing was performed with immunoSEQ multiplex PCR; in TCRdb, only in-frame clones are kept and a portion is missing. The sample has approximately 160,000 clones; more than 70% are singletons. The sample was PBMCs. The source of these receptors is a male donor in good health and CMV-seronegative.

The chain joins TRBV7-9 to TRBJ1-6; unclear D gene. The CDR3 is made up of 14 amino acids. Between the trimmed V and J ends, which lost 1 base and 5 bases, there was a span of 6 bases. Per the germline V gene, CDR1 is SEHNR and CDR2 is FQNEAQ (reference sequence). The CDR3 spells CASSLEQNNSPLHF. For the CDR3, the DNA is TGTGCCAGCAGCTTAGAACAGAATAATTCACCCCTCCACTTT.

Here the CDR3 DNA reads TGTGCCAGCAGCTTAGGGTCTAGGGGCGAGACCCAGTACTTC. Protein: CASSLGSRGETQYF. V usage is TRBV7-2 and J usage is TRBJ2-5; TRBD1 might be the D (5 bases). CDR1 and CDR2 from the germline V gene are SGHTA and FQGNSA. V lost 1 base and J lost 5, with 11 bases in between. The CDR3 consists of 14 residues.

This clone appeared once. This sequence joins TRBV4-3 and TRBJ2-1, with no clear D. The germline V and J ends were trimmed by 1 base and 0 bases, with 10 bases remaining between them. From germline, CDR1 is LGHNA and CDR2 YSLEER. CDR3 length equals 16 residues. CDR3 loop: CASSQVGSSSYNEQFF. The CDR3 bases are TGCGCCAGCAGCCAAGTGGGTAGCAGCTCCTACAATGAGCAGTTCTTC.

The chain has TRBV6-5 and TRBJ2-7, with D perhaps matching TRBD1 (7 bases). Trimming cost V 5 bases and J 0 bases, with 11 bases left between them. The CDR3 is 14 amino acids. The germline CDR1 and CDR2 sequences are MNHEY and SVGAGI. In DNA, the CDR3 is TGTGCCAGCAGTCAGGGGGGAAGCTCCTACGAGCAGTACTTC. The encoded protein is CASSQGGSSYEQYF.

The chain is built from TRBV6-5 and TRBJ1-5; 8 nucleotides agree with TRBD1. The CDR3 has 16 amino acids. Trimming removed 3 bases from V and 4 bases from J; junction bases left unmatched: 8. Germline V gene data show CDR1 as MNHEY and CDR2 as SVGAGI. The CDR3 DNA follows: TGTGCCAGCAGTTATTCTCGGACAGGGTTGAATCAGCCCCAGCATTTT. This sequence encodes CASSYSRTGLNQPQHF.

This rearrangement joins TRBV2 to TRBJ2-1; D call uncertain. V lost 3 bases and J 4 bases, leaving 10 bases between the germline ends. Germline lookup yields CDR1 SNHLY and CDR2 FYNNEI. The CDR3 runs to 14 residues. DNA for the CDR3: TGTGCCAGCAGTGAGGTAACAGTATACAATGAGCAGTTCTTC. Amino acids: CASSEVTVYNEQFF.

This clone was observed a handful of times. This chain connects TRBV11-2 to TRBJ2-3, with 8 bases matching TRBD2. Unmatched junction bases numbered 3, after V lost 1 base and J lost 3 bases. Germline V lookup: CDR1 SGHAT, CDR2 FQNNGV. The CDR3 spans 15 residues. In DNA form, the CDR3 reads TGTGCCAGCAGCTTAGTCCGGGGGGGGACAGATACGCAGTATTTT. Amino acid sequence: CASSLVRGGTDTQYF.

The chain joins TRBV6-1 to TRBJ2-7; TRBD2 is a possible D gene (7 bases). This CDR3 region has 15 residues. Deletions cut 3 bases from V and 1 base from J, with 13 bases between. Germline V gives CDR1 MNHNS, CDR2 SASEGT. In DNA, the CDR3 is TGTGCCAGCAGTGAGGGGGGGGCCTTTTCCTACGAGCAGTACTTC. Translating gives CASSEGGAFSYEQYF.

The chain uses TRBV10-3 and TRBJ2-5; TRBD2 agrees at 9 bases. The DNA end is more similar to TRBJ2-7, so the J call may be wrong. The CDR3 runs 14 residues. In germline, CDR1 is ENHRY, CDR2 SYGVKD. The CDR3 DNA is TGTGCCATCAGTGAATTTAGCGGGAGCGACGAGCAGTACTTC. Its translation is CAISEFSGSDEQYF.

This chain links TRBV2 with TRBJ2-2, with 10 bases lining up with TRBD2. The germline gives CDR1 SNHLY, CDR2 FYNNEI. This CDR3 comprises 15 residues. V gave up 6 bases and J gave up 6 bases; unmatched junction bases: 7. The CDR3 DNA sequence: TGTGCCAGCAGGGGGCTAGCGGGAGCAGCCGGGGAGCTGTTTTTT. It specifies CASRGLAGAAGELFF.

The V gene is TRBV2, the J gene TRBJ2-2, with no clear D. Trimming shortened V by 3 bases and J by 6 bases, and 8 bases separated the two germline ends. The CDR3 covers 13 residues. Germline values: CDR1 SNHLY, CDR2 FYNNEI. The CDR3 reads CASSDGGAGELFF. CDR3 in DNA: TGTGCCAGCAGTGATGGCGGTGCCGGGGAGCTGTTTTTT.

The CDR3 bases are TGTGCCAGCACCTTTGCCGGCGGGAGGGCCTACGAGCAGTACTTC. It codes for CASTFAGGRAYEQYF. The chain recombines TRBV27 with TRBJ2-7; 9 bases match TRBD2. Per the germline V gene, CDR1 is MNHEY and CDR2 is SMNVEV (reference sequence). The CDR3 covers 15 residues. V shed 7 bases, J shed 2 bases, and the junction held 9 bases outside the gene matches.

The chain has TRBV9 and TRBJ2-7, with 7 positions matching TRBD1. Trimming at V came to 4 bases and at J to 3 bases, leaving 10 bases not matched to a gene. This CDR3 has 15 amino acids. CDR1 and CDR2 from the germline V gene are SGDLS and YYNGEE. The DNA of the CDR3 is TGTGCCAGCAGCCCCCCCGGGACAGCGAGCTACGAGCAGTACTTC. Amino acid sequence: CASSPPGTASYEQYF. Combining the CDR3 with reference TRBV9 and TRBJ2-7 gives the whole variable domain DSGVTQTPKHLITATGQRVTLRCSPRSGDLSVYWYQQSLDQGLQFLIQYYNGEERAKGNILERFSAQQFPDLHSELNLSSLELGDSALYFCASSPPGTASYEQYFGPGTRLTVT.

The chain has TRBV7-9 and TRBJ1-2, with 11 bases identical to TRBD1. Per the germline V gene, CDR1 is SEHNR and CDR2 is FQNEAQ (reference sequence). V shed 2 bases, J shed 7 bases, and the junction held 9 bases outside the gene matches. This CDR3 contains 16 residues. The CDR3: CASSLLLGQGAAGYTF. CDR3 coding DNA: TGTGCCAGCAGCTTACTCCTTGGACAGGGGGCCGCTGGCTACACCTTC.